These 12 T cell receptor beta chains originate from one sample sequenced in a study of technical replicates of blood from several donors. Assay used: immunoSEQ multiplex PCR; TCRdb lists only in-frame clones, some missing. This table has about 69,000 clones, about 90% appearing once. Sequencing used PBMCs. These receptor sequences come from a human donor in good health. Some clones in this sample may be carry-over from other donors' samples.

The V and J genes are TRBV4-3 and TRBJ2-5, with 9 bases that match TRBD2. The trim removed 4 bases at V and 10 bases at J, leaving 13 bases unmatched. Germline V gene sequence: CDR1 LGHNA, CDR2 YSLEER. The CDR3 is 15 residues long. CDR3 DNA: TGCGCCAGCAGCCTCCGACTAGCGGCAGAAGAAAACCAGTACTTC. It encodes CASSLRLAAEENQYF.

This rearrangement joins TRBV9 to TRBJ2-7; 8 nucleotides line up with TRBD2. The CDR3 has 16 amino acids. With V trimmed by 4 bases and J by 3 bases, 12 bases remained unmatched. The germline CDR1 and CDR2 sequences are SGDLS and YYNGEE. In DNA form, the CDR3 reads TGTGCCAGCAGCCCGGGGGGGCAGGGGACGATCTACGAGCAGTACTTC. Translation: CASSPGGQGTIYEQYF.

This chain connects TRBV7-9 to TRBJ2-1, with TRBD2 identical over 11 bases. This CDR3 is built from 17 residues. Trimming cost V 5 bases and J 7 bases; bases outside gene matches: 13. Per the germline V gene, CDR1 is SEHNR and CDR2 is FQNEAQ (reference sequence). The CDR3 coding sequence is TGTGCCAGCAGCCCCCTACCGGGACTAGCGGCCTCTAATGAGCAGTTCTTC. Protein sequence: CASSPLPGLAASNEQFF.

This sequence joins TRBV15 and TRBJ1-6; no firm D call. Germline V gives CDR1 LNHNV, CDR2 YYDKDF (reference sequence). The V gene lost 0 bases and the J gene lost 0 bases, with 12 bases spanning the gap. The CDR3 is 18 residues long. The DNA for the CDR3 is TGTGCCACCAGCAGAGATCGGCAGCGAAGCTCCTATAATTCACCCCTCCACTTT. This sequence encodes CATSRDRQRSSYNSPLHF.

The genes are TRBV7-9 and TRBJ2-2, with no clear D. Between the trimmed V and J ends, which lost 8 bases and 0 bases, there was a span of 10 bases. The length of the CDR3 is 14 residues. Germline-derived CDR1 and CDR2 are SEHNR and FQNEAQ (reference sequence). The CDR3 sequence: CASSRSANTGELFF. CDR3 nucleotides: TGTGCCAGCTCCCGGAGCGCGAACACCGGGGAGCTGTTTTTT.

This chain joins TRBV6-6 and TRBJ2-7, with D perhaps matching TRBD1 (6 bases). Trimming took 4 bases from V and 6 from J, leaving 13 bases between them. This CDR3 contains 13 residues. Germline V gene sequence: CDR1 MNHNY, CDR2 SVGAGI (reference sequence). The CDR3, as DNA: TGTGCCAGCAGTTTTGGACAGACATCCGAGCAGTACTTC. Protein: CASSFGQTSEQYF.

The gene calls are TRBV7-9 and TRBJ1-2, with D perhaps TRBD1 (6 bases). The V end lost 5 bases, the J end lost 5 bases, and 15 bases lay between the germline ends. The CDR3 is made up of 14 amino acids. In germline, CDR1 is SEHNR, CDR2 FQNEAQ (reference sequence). The DNA for the CDR3 is TGTGCCAGCAGCCTCCGTCAGGGGATTTATGGCTACACCTTC. Its translation: CASSLRQGIYGYTF.

The chain couples TRBV5-6 to TRBJ1-6, with D possibly TRBD1 on 5 matching bases. This CDR3 region has 12 residues. V lost 2 bases and J 9 bases, leaving 6 bases between the germline ends. CDR1 is SGHDT and CDR2 is YYEEEE in the germline V gene. CDR3 coding DNA: TGTGCCAGCAGCTTTAGGGGTTCACCCCTCCACTTT. It specifies CASSFRGSPLHF.

The gene calls are TRBV2 and TRBJ1-2, with D maybe TRBD1 (5 bases). The CDR3 contains 15 residues. Trimming cost V 4 bases and J 3 bases, with 15 bases left between them. CDR1 is SNHLY and CDR2 is FYNNEI in the germline V gene. In nucleotides, the CDR3 is TGTGCCAGCAGTGGCCTTCAGGGTGGGGACTATGGCTACACCTTC. Amino acids: CASSGLQGGDYGYTF.

J is TRBJ2-7 and V is TRBV7-8; tentative D call: TRBD1 (6 bases). V gave up 5 bases and J gave up 3 bases, with 17 bases separating them. This CDR3 contains 15 residues. From germline, CDR1 is SGHVS and CDR2 FQNEAQ. CDR3 nucleotide sequence: TGTGCCAGCAGCGCTAGGACGACAGGACGCTACGAGCAGTACTTC. It specifies CASSARTTGRYEQYF. Variable domain in full (rest from reference TRBV7-8 and TRBJ2-7): GAGVSQSPRYKVAKRGQDVALRCDPISGHVSLFWYQQALGQGPEFLTYFQNEAQLDKSGLPSDRFFAERPEGSVSTLKIQRTQQEDSAVYLCASSARTTGRYEQYFGPGTRLTVT.

This clone is a singleton in its sample. This sequence joins TRBV5-1 and TRBJ1-3; D may be TRBD1 (6 bases). Germline CDR1 is SGHRS and CDR2 is YFSETQ. Deletions cut 0 bases from V and 0 bases from J, with 10 bases between. The CDR3 extends over 16 amino acids. The CDR3 here is CASSLAGQNSGNTIYF. As DNA, the CDR3 is TGCGCCAGCAGCTTGGCAGGACAGAACTCTGGAAACACCATATATTTT. Full variable domain (remainder filled in from reference TRBV5-1 and TRBJ1-3): KAGVTQTPRYLIKTRGQQVTLSCSPISGHRSVSWYQQTPGQGLQFLFEYFSETQRNKGNFPGRFSGRQFSNSRSEMNVSTLELGDSALYLCASSLAGQNSGNTIYFGEGSWLTVV.

The gene calls are TRBV6-6 and TRBJ2-3; 11 bases map to TRBD2. This CDR3 region has 15 residues. The J segment lost 2 bases and the V segment lost 5 bases, leaving 3 bases of the junction unmatched. Germline values: CDR1 MNHNY, CDR2 SVGAGI (reference sequence). For the CDR3, the DNA is TGTGCCAGCAGTCGACTAGCGGGAATCACAGATACGCAGTATTTT. Translation gives CASSRLAGITDTQYF.